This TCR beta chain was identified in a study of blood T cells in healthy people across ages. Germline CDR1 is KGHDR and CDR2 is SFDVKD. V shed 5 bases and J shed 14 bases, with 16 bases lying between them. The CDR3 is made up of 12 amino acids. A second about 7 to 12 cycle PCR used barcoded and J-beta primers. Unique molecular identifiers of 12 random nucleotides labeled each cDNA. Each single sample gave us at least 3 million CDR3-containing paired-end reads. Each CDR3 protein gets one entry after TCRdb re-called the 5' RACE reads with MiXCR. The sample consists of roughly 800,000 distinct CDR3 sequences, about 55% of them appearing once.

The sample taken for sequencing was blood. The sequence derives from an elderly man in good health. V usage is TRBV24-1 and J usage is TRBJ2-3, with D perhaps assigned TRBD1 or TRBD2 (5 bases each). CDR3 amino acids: CATSGGFGYAYF. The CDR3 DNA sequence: TGTGCCACCAGTGGGGGGTTCGGATACGCGTATTTT.